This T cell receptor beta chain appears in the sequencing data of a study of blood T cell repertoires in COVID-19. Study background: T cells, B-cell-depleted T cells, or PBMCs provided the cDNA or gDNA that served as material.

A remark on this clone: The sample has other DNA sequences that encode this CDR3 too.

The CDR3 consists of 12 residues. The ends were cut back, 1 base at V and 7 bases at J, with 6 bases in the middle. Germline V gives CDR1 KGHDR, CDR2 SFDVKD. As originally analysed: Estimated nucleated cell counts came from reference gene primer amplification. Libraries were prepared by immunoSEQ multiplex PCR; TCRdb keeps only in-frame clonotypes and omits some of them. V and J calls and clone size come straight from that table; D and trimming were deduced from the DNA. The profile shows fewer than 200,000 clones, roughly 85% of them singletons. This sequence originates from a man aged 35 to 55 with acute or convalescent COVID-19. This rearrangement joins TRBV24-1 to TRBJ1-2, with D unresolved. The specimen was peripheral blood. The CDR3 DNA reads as TGTGCCACCAGTGATTTCCGAGGTGGCTACACCTTC. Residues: CATSDFRGGYTF.